The TCR beta chain described here comes from a study of glioma-infiltrating T cells. Study-wide context: Before surgery, glioma patients received dexamethasone for at most six days. Blood libraries targeted roughly 4- to 10-fold coverage of roughly 1 million T cells.

Using RNA template, CDR3s of TCR alpha and beta were amplified with iRepertoire arm-PCR. TCRdb reanalysed the multiplex PCR reads using MiXCR and keeps one entry per CDR3 protein. The data contain a few hundred thousand distinct CDR3 sequences, 41% of them singletons. CDR3 length equals 13 residues. Germline V gene lookup returns CDR1 MNHEY and CDR2 SMNVEV (reference sequence). V dropped 4 bases and J dropped 5 bases, with 10 bases sitting between them. Remarks on this clonotype: Its specificity is not known.

Study-wide results and limits: Gliomas, especially low-grade, showed above-expected tissue-blood divergence; non-neoplastic patients showed below. Shared blood CDR3 signature motifs marked patients with low tissue-blood divergence.

The chain has TRBV27 and TRBJ2-3; TRBD1 or TRBD2 may be the D gene (6 bases each). The origin of this receptor is a human donor with low-grade glioma or glioblastoma, undergoing nonglioma brain surgery, or in good health (not recorded which). Sequenced input: glioma tissue, nonneoplastic brain tissue, or PBMCs (not recorded which). The DNA for the CDR3 is TGTGCCAGCAGTTGGGGGGCGGGAGATACGCAGTATTTT. Its translation: CASSWGAGDTQYF.